These T cell receptor beta chains were read from a single sample in a study of CD8+ T cells in alopecia areata. The repertoire was sequenced with immunoSEQ multiplex PCR; TCRdb's copy has only in-frame clones and lacks some. The sample has about 190,000 clones; more than 55% are singletons. The material was CD4+ T cells sorted from blood, obtained at week 4, from a patient treated with tofacitinib. The receptor source for this set is a human donor with alopecia areata. The CDR3 runs from the conserved cysteine through the conserved F or W. D genes are given only for firm matches. Clone size is stated in some rows and not others, as once, few, many or a class when expanded.

d_call,clone_size,j_call,v_call,cdr3_nt,cdr3_aa
.,.,TRBJ2-7,TRBV29-1,TGCAGCTCTTCTTGGGGATACGAGCAGTACTTC,CSSSWGYEQYF
.,.,TRBJ2-6,TRBV29-1,TGCAGCGTGGGCAGGGCCCTCCCCTCTGGGGCCAACGTCCTGACTTTC,CSVGRALPSGANVLTF
.,.,TRBJ2-5,TRBV30,TGTGCCTGGAGTGTACGGCAGGGGTATCCCCAGTACTTC,CAWSVRQGYPQYF
TRBD1,few,TRBJ2-2,TRBV11-2,TGTGCCAGCAGCTATGGGTCAGGGGGCACCGGGGAGCTGTTTTTT,CASSYGSGGTGELFF
.,many,TRBJ2-7,TRBV18,TGTGCCAGCTCACCATCGGGGCAGTACGAGCAGTACTTC,CASSPSGQYEQYF
.,once,TRBJ2-7,TRBV4-2,TGTGCCAGCAGTCCAACTCTGGGACTGAACTACGAGCAGTACTTC,CASSPTLGLNYEQYF
.,.,TRBJ1-1,TRBV25-1,TGTGCCAGCACCCCGGGAAGGGTAAGGAACACTGAAGCTTTCTTT,CASTPGRVRNTEAFF
TRBD1,.,TRBJ1-2,TRBV10-3,TGTGCCATCAGTGGCTTCGGACAGGTTAACTATGGCTACACCTTC,CAISGFGQVNYGYTF
.,.,TRBJ2-3,TRBV5-1,TGCGCCAGCAGCGCGGACAGGGGTCTAGCGGGAGTATCAGATACGCAGTATTTT,CASSADRGLAGVSDTQYF
.,.,TRBJ2-3,TRBV30,TGTGCCTGGAGTGTAATGGGCTCGACAGGCGGCGGTACGCAGTATTTT,CAWSVMGSTGGGTQYF
.,.,TRBJ2-1,TRBV7-9,TGTGCCAGCAGCTTAGATGGCGGGGTCTTTGAGCAGTTCTTC,CASSLDGGVFEQFF
TRBD2,few,TRBJ2-3,TRBV7-9,TGTGCCAGCAGCCGGGGACTAGCGGTCCTGGATACGCAGTATTTT,CASSRGLAVLDTQYF
.,.,TRBJ2-1,TRBV18,TGTGCCAGCTCACCAATAGTCTACAATGAGCAGTTCTTC,CASSPIVYNEQFF
.,few,TRBJ2-1,TRBV5-6,TGTGCCAGCAGCTTGGATCCCCGAGGTGAGCAGTTCTTC,CASSLDPRGEQFF
.,few,TRBJ2-1,TRBV6-5,TGTGCCAGCAGTTACACATATACTCCGGGGTTCTTC,CASSYTYTPGFF
.,.,TRBJ2-5,TRBV5-1,TGCGCCAGCAGCTTCCGGGACTTCCAAGAGACCCAGTACTTC,CASSFRDFQETQYF
TRBD1,.,TRBJ1-1,TRBV29-1,TGCAGCGTTGAAGCAGGGGGCTACACTGAAGCTTTCTTT,CSVEAGGYTEAFF
TRBD2,few,TRBJ2-1,TRBV6-5,TGTGCCAGCACCGTGACTAGCGGGGCCTACAATGAGCAGTTCTTC,CASTVTSGAYNEQFF
.,few,TRBJ1-1,TRBV10-3,TGTGCCATCAGTGAGTGGAGGGAGACTGAAGCTTTCTTT,CAISEWRETEAFF
.,.,TRBJ1-2,TRBV25-1,TGTGCCAGCAGCGCGCAAGACATCTATGGCTACACCTTC,CASSAQDIYGYTF
TRBD1,few,TRBJ2-3,TRBV6-1,TGTGCCAGCAGGGCGACAGGGGCCGACACAGATACGCAGTATTTT,CASRATGADTDTQYF
.,.,TRBJ2-1,TRBV11-2,TGTGCCAGCAGCGTACGACTAGAAAATGAGCAGTTCTTC,CASSVRLENEQFF
.,.,TRBJ2-5,TRBV18,TGTGCCAGCTCACCACCAAGCAACCAAGAGACCCAGTACTTC,CASSPPSNQETQYF
.,.,TRBJ1-2,TRBV6-6,TGTGCCAGCAGAACCGGACTCATCTATGGCTACACCTTC,CASRTGLIYGYTF
.,.,TRBJ1-2,TRBV7-2,TGTGCCAGCAGTCTTTTCCGCGGGGTGGGCGGCTACACCTTC,CASSLFRGVGGYTF
.,.,TRBJ2-5,TRBV15,TGTGCCACCAGCAGAGACAGTTCCCAAGAGACCCAGTACTTC,CATSRDSSQETQYF
.,.,TRBJ1-5,TRBV19,TGTGCCAGTAGTGTGCAGAAGGGCAATCAGCCCCAGCATTTT,CASSVQKGNQPQHF
.,.,TRBJ2-7,TRBV6-6,TGTGCCAGCAGTTACCCAGGTGCTGCGGTGGCGTACTTC,CASSYPGAAVAYF
TRBD2,.,TRBJ2-7,TRBV7-8,TGTGCCAGCAGCTTAGAATCGGGAGGGCCGGTCTTCCGCTACGAGCAGTACTTC,CASSLESGGPVFRYEQYF
.,.,TRBJ2-7,TRBV5-1,TGCGCCAGCAGCTTGCGCGGCGAGCAGTACTTC,CASSLRGEQYF
.,.,TRBJ2-7,TRBV29-1,TGCAGCGTTTTGGGACATTTCGACGAGCAGTACTTC,CSVLGHFDEQYF
.,.,TRBJ2-3,TRBV29-1,TGCAGCACCGTAGGACAAGGAAGCACAGATACGCAGTATTTT,CSTVGQGSTDTQYF
.,.,TRBJ1-1,TRBV5-1,TGCGCCAGCTTCGGACACAATTCGAACACTGAAGCTTTCTTT,CASFGHNSNTEAFF
.,few,TRBJ1-1,TRBV29-1,TGCAGCGTGTTCGATTACACTGAAGCTTTCTTT,CSVFDYTEAFF
.,.,TRBJ1-1,TRBV5-1,TGCGCCAGCAGGGGCTCTGTAGTCGGGAACACTGAAGCTTTCTTT,CASRGSVVGNTEAFF
.,once,TRBJ2-2,TRBV11-2,TGTGCCAGCAGCTTAAGCCCGTCGGCTGGGGAGCTGTTTTTT,CASSLSPSAGELFF
.,.,TRBJ1-5,TRBV2,TGTGCCAGCAGTGGGGACTATAGCAATCAGCCCCAGCATTTT,CASSGDYSNQPQHF
TRBD2,.,TRBJ2-2,TRBV4-1,TGCGCCAGCAGCCAAGATTGGGACTACGGGGAGCTGTTTTTT,CASSQDWDYGELFF
.,few,TRBJ2-7,TRBV27,TGTGCCAGCAGTTTACAGGGTCGAGGGTACGAGCAGTACTTC,CASSLQGRGYEQYF
.,.,TRBJ2-7,TRBV5-1,TGCGCCAGCAGGCCCGGAGGACAGCGGAGGTCCTACGAGCAGTACTTC,CASRPGGQRRSYEQYF
TRBD2,few,TRBJ2-3,TRBV15,TGTGCCACCAGCAGAGCTAGCGGGAGTACAACAGATACGCAGTATTTT,CATSRASGSTTDTQYF
.,.,TRBJ1-2,TRBV7-2,TGTGCCAGCACCTTGAACAGGGATAGCTATGGCTACACCTTC,CASTLNRDSYGYTF
.,.,TRBJ2-7,TRBV6-5,TGTGCCAGCAGCCAGAATCTAAACTACGAGCAGTACTTC,CASSQNLNYEQYF
.,.,TRBJ2-2,TRBV19,TGTGCCAGTAGTAATCCCGGGGAGCTGTTTTTT,CASSNPGELFF
.,once,TRBJ1-1,TRBV5-1,TGCGCCAGCAGCTTGGTTGCGGGGCTAAGTATTGAAGCTTTCTTT,CASSLVAGLSIEAFF
.,.,TRBJ2-7,TRBV15,TGTGCCACCAGCACAGCGCTTGACAGGACCTACGAGCAGTACTTC,CATSTALDRTYEQYF
TRBD2,few,TRBJ2-3,TRBV29-1,TGCAGCGTTGGCCCGACTAGCGGGAGTTACTCTAGCACAGATACGCAGTATTTT,CSVGPTSGSYSSTDTQYF
.,.,TRBJ2-4,TRBV30,TGTGCCTGGAGGACTAACAGGGAGGGCATTCAGTACTTC,CAWRTNREGIQYF
.,.,TRBJ2-1,TRBV30,TGTGCCTGGAGAAAGACAACGTACAATGAGCAGTTCTTC,CAWRKTTYNEQFF